Shown below are 18 T cell receptor beta chains from a single sample sequenced in a study of T cells in localized non-small cell lung cancer. Some clones are missing from TCRdb's copy, which holds only in-frame ones; the method was immunoSEQ multiplex PCR. The sample holds just under 1,100 clones, 35% to 40% seen once. Sequenced material: normal lung tissue next to the tumor, taken before any cancer treatment. The receptors here all came from a man aged 40 to 70 with stage III lung adenocarcinoma.

The chain has TRBV15 and TRBJ1-5, with TRBD1 as a possible D gene (5 bases). Trimming removed 0 bases from V and 3 bases from J, with 15 bases in between. Per germline, CDR1 LNHNV and CDR2 YYDKDF (reference sequence). This CDR3 is 17 amino acids long. CDR3 in DNA: TGTGCCACCAGCAGAGAGCCTCAACAGGTCCTCAATCAGCCCCAGCATTTT. Its translation: CATSREPQQVLNQPQHF. Full variable domain (rest looked up from reference TRBV15 and TRBJ1-5): DAMVIQNPRYQVTQFGKPVTLSCSQTLNHNVMYWYQQKSSQAPKLLFHYYDKDFNNEADTPDNFQSRRPNTSFCFLDIRSPGLGDTAMYLCATSREPQQVLNQPQHFGDGTRLSIL.

This chain connects TRBV6-8 to TRBJ1-5; no clear D. Trimming removed 2 bases at V and 5 bases at J, with 7 bases between. Germline CDR1 MNHGY, CDR2 SAAAGT. The CDR3 totals 13 residues. CDR3 in amino acids: CASSYIGDQPQHF. CDR3 bases: TGTGCCAGCAGTTACATCGGGGATCAGCCCCAGCATTTT.

This clone was picked up a small number of times. The J gene is TRBJ1-5, the V gene TRBV6-8; D unresolved. There are 13 residues in the CDR3. V lost 7 bases and J 4 bases, leaving 11 bases between the germline ends. Germline assignment: CDR1 MNHGY and CDR2 SAAAGT. The CDR3 DNA sequence: TGTGCCAGCACCCAAGACCGAAATCAGCCCCAGCATTTT. Its protein is CASTQDRNQPQHF.

The V call is TRBV25-1, the J call TRBJ2-3; weak D call: TRBD1 (6 bases). The CDR3 spans 14 residues. Germline V gene sequence: CDR1 MGHDK, CDR2 SYGVNS. V was cut by 1 base and J by 8 bases, with 13 bases left in between. The CDR3 nucleotides are TGTGCCAGCAGTGAATCAGGGGATAGGGCTACGCAGTATTTT. It codes for CASSESGDRATQYF.

This chain joins TRBV19 and TRBJ1-2, with D hard to call. Germline V CDR1 and CDR2: LNHDA, SQIVND (reference sequence). The V end was cut by 7 bases, the J end by 1 base, with 16 bases between. The CDR3 runs to 15 residues. The CDR3 region is CASTPVLNHNYGYTF. The CDR3 nucleotides read TGTGCCAGTACCCCGGTGTTGAATCATAACTATGGCTACACCTTC.

This clone turned up a few times. This sequence joins TRBV19 and TRBJ2-2, with 11 bases identical to TRBD2. The V and J ends lost 10 bases and 1 base, in that order; junction bases with no gene match: 2. Germline CDR1 and CDR2: LNHDA and SQIVND (reference sequence). This CDR3 contains 14 residues. The CDR3 DNA sequence: TGTGCCACGGGGACTAGCGGGAACACCGGGGAGCTGTTTTTT. Its protein product is CATGTSGNTGELFF.

This clone has only a few counts. This chain joins TRBV28 and TRBJ1-2; tentatively, D is TRBD1 (5 bases). This CDR3 spans 13 amino acids. The germline gives CDR1 MDHEN, CDR2 SYDVKM. V gave up 2 bases and J gave up 5 bases, with 9 bases separating them. CDR3 bases: TGTGCCAGCAGTTTACTGGACAAATATGGCTACACCTTC. Amino acid sequence: CASSLLDKYGYTF.

This clone was detected only a few times. For the CDR3, the DNA is TGTGCCAGCAGCTGGGGACTAGCGGGGGAGGAGACCCAGTACTTC. It is translated as CASSWGLAGEETQYF. The chain employs TRBV11-3 and TRBJ2-5, with TRBD2 matching over 14 bases. The CDR3 is 15 amino acids. Per germline, CDR1 SGHNT and CDR2 YENEEA. Trimming took 4 bases from V and 5 from J; bases not matched to a gene: 3. Variable domain in full (rest from reference TRBV11-3 and TRBJ2-5): EAGVVQSPRYKIIEKKQPVAFWCNPISGHNTLYWYLQNLGQGPELLIRYENEEAVDDSQLPKDRFSAERLKGVDSTLKIQPAELGDSAVYLCASSWGLAGEETQYFGPGTRLLVL.

The chain employs TRBV5-1 and TRBJ1-1; possible D gene TRBD1, 5 bases. The CDR3 totals 15 residues. Between the trimmed V and J ends, which lost 4 bases and 0 bases, there was a span of 13 bases. The V gene's germline CDR1 is SGHRS and CDR2 YFSETQ. The chain's CDR3 is CASSPEGFLNTEAFF. As DNA, the CDR3 is TGCGCCAGCAGCCCGGAGGGGTTCCTGAACACTGAAGCTTTCTTT.

By its share, this clone is hyperexpanded. The V and J genes are TRBV30 and TRBJ1-3, with unresolved D. CDR3 length equals 12 residues. Trimming took 0 bases from V and 3 from J, leaving 3 bases between them. The V gene's germline CDR1 is GTSNPN and CDR2 SVGIG (reference sequence). For the CDR3, the DNA is TGTGCCTGGAGTGTGAGTGGAAACACCATATATTTT. This gives the protein CAWSVSGNTIYF.

Details on this clone: One end of the junction fails to match germline, which may point to a read error. The rearrangement joins TRBV18 to TRBJ1-1, with D tentatively TRBD1 (5 bases). The length of the CDR3 is 14 residues. Germline loops: CDR1 KGHSH, CDR2 LQKENI. Here the CDR3 DNA reads TGTGCCAGCTCGTCCGGCCCGGGGGTGGCTGAAGCTTTTTTT. Its translation: CASSSGPGVAEAFF.

Relative to its sample, this clone is medium-sized. V usage is TRBV4-1 and J usage is TRBJ1-2; 7 bases agree with TRBD1. CDR3 length: 14 residues. Germline V CDR1 and CDR2: MGHRA, YSYEKL. V shed 0 bases, J shed 2 bases, and the junction held 0 bases outside the gene matches. The CDR3 reads CASSQETGNYGYTF. CDR3 nucleotide sequence: TGCGCCAGCAGCCAAGAGACAGGGAACTATGGCTACACCTTC.

This clone came up a few times. This sequence joins TRBV6-8 and TRBJ2-7, with TRBD1 matching over 11 bases. CDR3 length: 13 residues. The junction had 3 bases not matched to a gene; V was cut back by 8 bases and J by 3 bases. Looked up from germline, CDR1 is MNHGY and CDR2 is SAAAGT. The CDR3 sequence is CASGGTGGYEQYF. The CDR3 DNA reads TGTGCCAGCGGAGGGACAGGGGGCTACGAGCAGTACTTC.

By share of the sample, this clone is medium-sized. The chain employs TRBV6-8 and TRBJ2-3; 7 bases map to TRBD1. V shed 6 bases and J 1 base; nucleotides not matched to a gene: 7. The CDR3 loop spans 15 amino acids. Germline V CDR1 and CDR2: MNHGY, SAAAGT. CDR3 protein: CASRPTGVRTDTQYF. In DNA, the CDR3 is TGTGCCAGCAGACCTACAGGGGTCCGCACAGATACGCAGTATTTT.

A few counts support this clone. The J gene is TRBJ2-7, the V gene TRBV9; tentative D call: TRBD1 (6 bases). The CDR3 spans 15 residues. The germline V gene has CDR1 SGDLS and CDR2 YYNGEE. Trimming removed 0 bases at V and 7 bases at J, with 17 bases between. Written as DNA, the CDR3 is TGTGCCAGCAGCGTAGACCCACGGACAGATTATGAGCAGTACTTC. Its translation is CASSVDPRTDYEQYF. Variable domain in full (rest from reference TRBV9 and TRBJ2-7): DSGVTQTPKHLITATGQRVTLRCSPRSGDLSVYWYQQSLDQGLQFLIQYYNGEERAKGNILERFSAQQFPDLHSELNLSSLELGDSALYFCASSVDPRTDYEQYFGPGTRLTVT.

V gene TRBV9 combines with J gene TRBJ2-1; TRBD1 matches at 7 bases. The germline CDR1 and CDR2 sequences are SGDLS and YYNGEE. The CDR3 covers 14 residues. V lost 5 bases and J lost 6; bases outside the gene matches: 8. The CDR3 DNA sequence: TGTGCCAGCAGTGAAGGGGGCTCTAGCAATGAGCAGTTCTTC. This sequence encodes CASSEGGSSNEQFF.

This chain connects TRBV9 to TRBJ1-4; a weak D match, TRBD1 (5 bases). Germline V lookup: CDR1 SGDLS, CDR2 YYNGEE. The V gene lost 3 bases and the J gene lost 0 bases, with 15 bases spanning the gap. This CDR3 spans 17 amino acids. The CDR3 loop reads CASSAARQGPTNEKLFF. The CDR3 DNA reads TGTGCCAGCAGCGCGGCCCGTCAGGGCCCAACTAATGAAAAACTGTTTTTT.

The CDR3 is CASGLVTVGSYNEQFF. The CDR3, as DNA: TGTGCTAGTGGTTTGGTAACCGTGGGTTCCTACAATGAGCAGTTCTTC. The chain uses TRBV12-5 and TRBJ2-1; the D is unclear. The CDR3 length is 16 residues. Trimming removed 0 bases at V and 1 base at J, with 10 bases between. Germline CDR1 LGHNT, CDR2 FRNRAP.